A selection of T cell receptor beta chains follows, all from one sample in a study of blood T cell repertoires in COVID-19. Repertoires were generated with immunoSEQ multiplex PCR, while TCRdb's copy carries only in-frame clones and drops some. Of about 120,000 clones in the sample, about nine tenths are singletons; the top ten hold about 8%. The source material was peripheral blood. These receptors were taken from a man in his sixties or seventies who had recovered from COVID-19. Both conserved end residues are part of each CDR3. D genes are given only for firm matches. Clone size is given for some rows only: seen once, a few or many times, or a class if the clone is expanded.

j_gene	d_gene	abundance	v_gene	CDR3nt	CDR3aa
TRBJ2-3	NA	NA	TRBV5-1	TGCGCCAGCAGCTTGGAGGGGAGCACAGATACGCAGTATTTT	CASSLEGSTDTQYF
TRBJ1-5	NA	NA	TRBV6-1	TGTGCCAGCAGTGAAGGTGCGGGCAGCAATCAGCCCCAGCATTTT	CASSEGAGSNQPQHF
TRBJ2-7	NA	NA	TRBV6-5	TGTGCCAGCAGTTACCGACAGGCCACCTACGAGCAGTACTTC	CASSYRQATYEQYF
TRBJ2-7	TRBD2	NA	TRBV28	TGTGCCAGCAGTTTTCTAGCGGGAGTAGGAGGCTACGAGCAGTACTTC	CASSFLAGVGGYEQYF
TRBJ2-6	NA	once	TRBV29-1	TGCAGCGTTCAAGGAGCTACCTCTGGGGCCAACGTCCTGACTTTC	CSVQGATSGANVLTF
TRBJ2-3	TRBD2	NA	TRBV9	TGTGCCAGCAGCGAGAGAGGTAGCGGGGGCCCCCGCGGAGATACGCAGTATTTT	CASSERGSGGPRGDTQYF
TRBJ2-3	TRBD2	NA	TRBV6-2/TRBV6-3	TGTGCCAGCAGTTACCCACGGGGGGACGGGACAGATACGCAGTATTTT	CASSYPRGDGTDTQYF
TRBJ2-7	TRBD1	NA	TRBV28	TGTGCCAGCAGGACAGGGGGGACAAGCGAGCAGTACTTC	CASRTGGTSEQYF
TRBJ2-1	NA	once	TRBV20-1	TGCAGTGCTAGAGCCCCTAGGAAGCAGTTCTTC	CSARAPRKQFF
TRBJ2-7	TRBD1	NA	TRBV4-1	TGCGCCAGCAGCCAGGGCCCGGGACAGGGGACCTACGAGCAGTACTTC	CASSQGPGQGTYEQYF
TRBJ1-3	TRBD1	NA	TRBV11-3	TGTGCCAGCAGCTTAAGGGTCAGACGGACAGGCATGGGAAACACCATATATTTT	CASSLRVRRTGMGNTIYF
TRBJ1-5	NA	once	TRBV18	TGTGCCAGCTCACCCTATCGAGAGCTTTCTAGCAATCAGCCCCAGCATTTT	CASSPYRELSSNQPQHF
TRBJ1-1	TRBD1	NA	TRBV9	TGTGCCAGCAGCGCTACAGGGGGGACGGCTTTCTTT	CASSATGGTAFF
TRBJ2-5	TRBD2	NA	TRBV5-1	TGCGCCAGCAGCTTGGCTACTAGCGGGGGGGCGGAGACCCAGTACTTC	CASSLATSGGAETQYF
TRBJ1-1	TRBD1	NA	TRBV5-6	TGTGCCAGCAGCTTGATCGGACAGGGGGTAGTCGCTTTCTTT	CASSLIGQGVVAFF
TRBJ2-2	NA	NA	TRBV5-5	TGTGCCAGCAGCTTCTCCGCGGAAGCCGGGGAGCTGTTTTTT	CASSFSAEAGELFF
TRBJ2-7	TRBD2	few	TRBV5-5	TGTGCCAGCAGCTTTAGTGGACTAGCGGGAGGGCCTTTCGAGCAGTACTTC	CASSFSGLAGGPFEQYF
TRBJ2-1	NA	NA	TRBV5-1	TGCGCCAGCAGCTTGATTGCCAGGGTGGGTGAGCAGTTCTTC	CASSLIARVGEQFF
TRBJ1-2	NA	NA	TRBV5-1	TGCGCCAGCAGCTTGGCCAGTCACTATGGCTACACCTTC	CASSLASHYGYTF
TRBJ1-5	NA	NA	TRBV6-5	TGTGCCAGCAGTTTAGTAACAGCTTATCAGCCCCAGCATTTT	CASSLVTAYQPQHF
TRBJ1-3	NA	NA	TRBV5-1	TGCGCCAGCAGCTTAGGACAGACCACCAGGACCATATATTTT	CASSLGQTTRTIYF
TRBJ2-7	TRBD1	NA	TRBV27	TGTGCCAGCAAAGGGACAGGCTCATCCTACGAGCAGTACTTC	CASKGTGSSYEQYF
TRBJ2-7	TRBD1	once	TRBV5-6	TGTGCCAGCAGGGTATGGGACAGGGGGCGCCCTGAGGGTTTTTTC	CASRVWDRGRPEGFF
TRBJ2-3	TRBD1	NA	TRBV10-3	TGTGCCATCAGTGAGTCGACTTTCAGGGGGCGGGGCACAGATACGCAGTATTTT	CAISESTFRGRGTDTQYF
TRBJ2-5	TRBD1	NA	TRBV4-3	TGCGCCAGCAGCCAAACTATTCCGGGACAGGGGGCAGAGACCCAGTACTTC	CASSQTIPGQGAETQYF
TRBJ1-1	TRBD1	NA	TRBV15	TGTGCCACCAGCAGATACAGGGGAGAGACTGAAGCTTTCTTT	CATSRYRGETEAFF
TRBJ2-3	NA	NA	TRBV7-9	TGTGCCAGCAGCGCGGGACAGCTTAGCACAGATACGCAGTATTTT	CASSAGQLSTDTQYF
TRBJ1-2	TRBD1	NA	TRBV6-5	TGTGCCAGCACTCGCCTACAGGGGAACTATGGCTACACCTTC	CASTRLQGNYGYTF
TRBJ1-1	NA	NA	TRBV5-1	TGCGCCAGCAGCTTTGAAGGGAGTACTGAAGCTTTCTTT	CASSFEGSTEAFF
TRBJ1-6	NA	medium-sized	TRBV11-2	TGTGCCAGCAGCTTAGTCTGGGGCGACTCCTATAATTCACCCCTCCACTTT	CASSLVWGDSYNSPLHF
TRBJ2-7	TRBD2	NA	TRBV28	TGTGCCAGCAGTGCTGGAGGGACTAGCGGGAGGAACCCGTACTTC	CASSAGGTSGRNPYF
TRBJ1-1	NA	NA	TRBV5-4	TGTGCCAGCAGCTTGCGGGGTGGTGAAGCTTTCTTT	CASSLRGGEAFF
TRBJ1-1	NA	NA	TRBV28	TGTGCCAGCAGACGGCGGTACACTGAAGCTTTCTTT	CASRRRYTEAFF
TRBJ1-2	NA	NA	TRBV4-1	TGCGCCAGCAGCCAAGAGGGGGGGGATAGTCGGAGCTACACCTTC	CASSQEGGDSRSYTF
TRBJ1-2	TRBD1	NA	TRBV7-2	TGTGCCAGCAGCTTAGCTATGGGGGGACAGGGGGCACGCTATGGCTACACCTTC	CASSLAMGGQGARYGYTF
TRBJ1-1	TRBD1	NA	TRBV6-2/TRBV6-3	TGTGCCAGCAGTTCGATGACAGGGGTCACTGAAGCTTTCTTT	CASSSMTGVTEAFF
TRBJ1-5	TRBD1	few	TRBV27	TGTGCCAGCCGCCCCGGGACAGGGGCCAGCAATCAGCCCCAGCATTTT	CASRPGTGASNQPQHF
TRBJ2-7	TRBD1	NA	TRBV18	TGTGCCAGCTCACCACCGATCGGCAGGGGGCGGAACGAGCAGTACTTC	CASSPPIGRGRNEQYF
TRBJ2-5	TRBD1	many	TRBV5-1	TGCGCCAGCAGCTTGATGGGACAGGGGTACCAAGAGACCCAGTACTTC	CASSLMGQGYQETQYF
TRBJ1-1	TRBD1	NA	TRBV7-9	TGTGCCAGCAGCGGGCCGGGACAGGGCAACACTGAAGCTTTCTTT	CASSGPGQGNTEAFF